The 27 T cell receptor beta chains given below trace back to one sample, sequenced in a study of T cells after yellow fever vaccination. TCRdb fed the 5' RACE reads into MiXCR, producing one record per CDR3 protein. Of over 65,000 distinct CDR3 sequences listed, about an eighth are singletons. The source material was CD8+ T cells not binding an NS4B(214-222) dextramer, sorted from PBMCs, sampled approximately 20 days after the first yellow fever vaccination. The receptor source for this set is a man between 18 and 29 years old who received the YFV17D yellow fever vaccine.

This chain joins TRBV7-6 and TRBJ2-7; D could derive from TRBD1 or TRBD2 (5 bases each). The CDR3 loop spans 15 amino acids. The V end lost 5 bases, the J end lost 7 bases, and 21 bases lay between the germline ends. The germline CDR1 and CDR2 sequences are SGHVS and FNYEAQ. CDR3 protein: CASSPKGTGLREQYF. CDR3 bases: TGTGCCAGCAGCCCCAAGGGGACGGGGCTCCGGGAGCAGTACTTC.

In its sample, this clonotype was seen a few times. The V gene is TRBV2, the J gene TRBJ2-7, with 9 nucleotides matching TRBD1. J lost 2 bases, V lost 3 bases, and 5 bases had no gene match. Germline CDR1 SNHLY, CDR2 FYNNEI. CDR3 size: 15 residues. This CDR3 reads CASSEGTGLTYEQYF. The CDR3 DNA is TGTGCCAGCAGTGAGGGGACAGGGCTTACCTACGAGCAGTACTTC.

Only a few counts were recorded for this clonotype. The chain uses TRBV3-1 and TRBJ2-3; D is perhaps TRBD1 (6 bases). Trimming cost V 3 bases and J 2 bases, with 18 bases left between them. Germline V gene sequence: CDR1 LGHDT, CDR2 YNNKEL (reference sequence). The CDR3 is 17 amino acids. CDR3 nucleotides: TGTGCCAGCAGCCATGAGCCCTCCGGACAGATCACAGATACGCAGTATTTT. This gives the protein CASSHEPSGQITDTQYF.

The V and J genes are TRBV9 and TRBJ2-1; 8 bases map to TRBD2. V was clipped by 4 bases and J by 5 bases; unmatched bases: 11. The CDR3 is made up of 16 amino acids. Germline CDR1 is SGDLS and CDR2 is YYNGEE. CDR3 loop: CASSPLGAGVDNEQFF. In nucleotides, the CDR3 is TGTGCCAGCAGCCCCCTGGGAGCGGGGGTCGACAATGAGCAGTTCTTC.

CDR3 sequence (DNA): TGTGCCAGCAGCCACGAGAGCTCCTACGAGCAGTACGTC. Translated, it gives CASSHESSYEQYV. V is TRBV7-9 and J is TRBJ2-7; D not resolved. V was pared by 5 bases and J by 0 bases, with 8 bases between. The germline V gene encodes CDR1 SEHNR and CDR2 FQNEAQ (reference sequence). The CDR3 loop spans 13 amino acids.

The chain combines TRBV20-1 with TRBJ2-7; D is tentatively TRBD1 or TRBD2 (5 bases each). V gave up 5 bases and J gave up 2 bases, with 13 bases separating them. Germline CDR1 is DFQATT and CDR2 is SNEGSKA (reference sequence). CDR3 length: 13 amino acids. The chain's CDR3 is CSAVNKGPYEQYF. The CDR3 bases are TGCAGTGCTGTAAACAAGGGACCCTACGAGCAGTACTTC.

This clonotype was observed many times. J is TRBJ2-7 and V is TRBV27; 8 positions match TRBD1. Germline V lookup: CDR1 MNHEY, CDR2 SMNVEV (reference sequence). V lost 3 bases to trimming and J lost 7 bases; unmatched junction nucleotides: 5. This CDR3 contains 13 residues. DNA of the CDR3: TGTGCCAGCAGTTTTCAGGGGGCGAGTGAGCAGTACGTC. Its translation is CASSFQGASEQYV.

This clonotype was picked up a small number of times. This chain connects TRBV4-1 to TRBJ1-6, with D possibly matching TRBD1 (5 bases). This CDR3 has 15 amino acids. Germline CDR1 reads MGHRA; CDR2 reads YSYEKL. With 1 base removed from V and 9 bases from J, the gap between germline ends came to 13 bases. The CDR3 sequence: CASSQGSRGSSPLHF. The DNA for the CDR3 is TGCGCCAGCAGCCAAGGTTCACGGGGCTCTTCACCCCTCCACTTT.

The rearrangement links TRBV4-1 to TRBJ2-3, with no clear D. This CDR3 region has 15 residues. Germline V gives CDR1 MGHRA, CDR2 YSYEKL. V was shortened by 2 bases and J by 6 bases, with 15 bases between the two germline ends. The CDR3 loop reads CASSQRMGPGDTQYF. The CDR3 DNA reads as TGCGCCAGCAGCCAAAGAATGGGTCCCGGTGATACGCAGTATTTT.

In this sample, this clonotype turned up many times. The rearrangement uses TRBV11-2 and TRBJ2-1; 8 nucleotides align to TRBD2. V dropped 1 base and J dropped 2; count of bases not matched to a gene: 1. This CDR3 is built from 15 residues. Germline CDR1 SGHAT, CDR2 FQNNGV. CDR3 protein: CASSLVAGTYNEQFF. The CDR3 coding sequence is TGTGCCAGCAGCTTAGTAGCGGGGACCTACAATGAGCAGTTCTTC.

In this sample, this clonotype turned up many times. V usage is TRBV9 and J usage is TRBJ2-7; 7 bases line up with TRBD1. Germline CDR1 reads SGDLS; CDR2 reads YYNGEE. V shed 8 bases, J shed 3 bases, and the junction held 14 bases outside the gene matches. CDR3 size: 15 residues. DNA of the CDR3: TGTGCCAGGGAAGGGGACAGCTATGGATACTACGAGCAGTACTTC. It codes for CAREGDSYGYYEQYF. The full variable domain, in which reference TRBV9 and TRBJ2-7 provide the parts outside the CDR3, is DSGVTQTPKHLITATGQRVTLRCSPRSGDLSVYWYQQSLDQGLQFLIQYYNGEERAKGNILERFSAQQFPDLHSELNLSSLELGDSALYFCAREGDSYGYYEQYFGPGTRLTVT.

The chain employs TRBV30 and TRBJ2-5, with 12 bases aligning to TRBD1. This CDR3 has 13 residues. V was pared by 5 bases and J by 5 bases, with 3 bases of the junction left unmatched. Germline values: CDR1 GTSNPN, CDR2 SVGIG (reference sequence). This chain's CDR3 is CAWGTGGRETQYF. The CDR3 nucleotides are TGTGCCTGGGGGACAGGGGGCAGGGAGACCCAGTACTTC.

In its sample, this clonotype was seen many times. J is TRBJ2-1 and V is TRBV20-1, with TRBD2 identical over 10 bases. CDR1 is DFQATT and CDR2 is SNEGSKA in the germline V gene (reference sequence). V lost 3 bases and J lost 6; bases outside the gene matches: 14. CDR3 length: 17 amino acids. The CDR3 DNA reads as TGCAGTGCTAGTCGGCTAGCGGGAGCCCTGCTTTCCAATGAGCAGTTCTTC. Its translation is CSASRLAGALLSNEQFF.

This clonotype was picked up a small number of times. CDR3 sequence: CSARAGGTYEQYF. CDR3 sequence (DNA): TGCAGTGCTAGAGCAGGGGGAACCTACGAGCAGTACTTC. The gene calls are TRBV20-1 and TRBJ2-7, with TRBD1 identical over 7 bases. CDR1 and CDR2 from the germline V gene are DFQATT and SNEGSKA (reference sequence). CDR3 length: 13 amino acids. Trimming removed 1 base from V and 2 bases from J; junction bases left unmatched: 2.

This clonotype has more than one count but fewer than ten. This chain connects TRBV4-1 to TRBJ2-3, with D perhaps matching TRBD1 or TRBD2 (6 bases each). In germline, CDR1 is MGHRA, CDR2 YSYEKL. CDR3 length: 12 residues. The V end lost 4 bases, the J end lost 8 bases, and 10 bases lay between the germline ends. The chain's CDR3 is CASSPTGATQYF. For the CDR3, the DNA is TGCGCCAGCAGCCCGACGGGGGCTACGCAGTATTTT.

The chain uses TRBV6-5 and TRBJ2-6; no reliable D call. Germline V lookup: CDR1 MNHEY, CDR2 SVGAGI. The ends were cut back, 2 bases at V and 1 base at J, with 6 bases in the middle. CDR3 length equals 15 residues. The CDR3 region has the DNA TGTGCCAGCAGTTACAGGGCATCTGGGGCCAACGTCCTGACTTTC. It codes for CASSYRASGANVLTF.

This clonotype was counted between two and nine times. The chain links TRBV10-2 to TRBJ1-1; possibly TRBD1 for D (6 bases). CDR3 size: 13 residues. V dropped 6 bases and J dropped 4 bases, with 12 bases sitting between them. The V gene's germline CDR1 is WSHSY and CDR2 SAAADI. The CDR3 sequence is CASRGGEGTEAFF. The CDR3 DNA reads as TGCGCCAGCAGAGGGGGAGAAGGCACTGAAGCTTTCTTT.

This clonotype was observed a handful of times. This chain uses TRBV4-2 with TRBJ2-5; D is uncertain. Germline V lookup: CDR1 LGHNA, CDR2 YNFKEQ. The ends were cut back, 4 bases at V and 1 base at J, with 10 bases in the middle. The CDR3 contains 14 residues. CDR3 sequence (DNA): TGTGCCAGCAGCCTCAACAGCCTCCAAGAGACCCAGTACTTC. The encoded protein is CASSLNSLQETQYF.

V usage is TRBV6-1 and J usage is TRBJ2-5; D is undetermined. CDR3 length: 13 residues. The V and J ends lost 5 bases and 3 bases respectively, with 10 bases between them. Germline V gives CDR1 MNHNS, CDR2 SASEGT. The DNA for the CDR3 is TGTGCCAGCAGTACCGGCACCGAAGAGACCCAGTACTTC. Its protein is CASSTGTEETQYF.

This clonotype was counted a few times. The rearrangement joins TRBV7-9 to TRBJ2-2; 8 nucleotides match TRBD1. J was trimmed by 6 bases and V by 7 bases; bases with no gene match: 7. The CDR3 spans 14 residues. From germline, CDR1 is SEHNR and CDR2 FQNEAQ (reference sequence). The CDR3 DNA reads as TGTGCCAGCACAGGGGGCGGACTTGCCGGGGAGCTGTTTTTT. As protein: CASTGGGLAGELFF.

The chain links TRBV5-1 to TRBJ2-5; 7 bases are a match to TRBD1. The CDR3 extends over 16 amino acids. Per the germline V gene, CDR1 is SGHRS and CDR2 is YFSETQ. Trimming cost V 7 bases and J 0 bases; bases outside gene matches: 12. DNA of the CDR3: TGCGCCAGCGCGAAACCCCGGACAGGCAACCAAGAGACCCAGTACTTC. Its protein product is CASAKPRTGNQETQYF.

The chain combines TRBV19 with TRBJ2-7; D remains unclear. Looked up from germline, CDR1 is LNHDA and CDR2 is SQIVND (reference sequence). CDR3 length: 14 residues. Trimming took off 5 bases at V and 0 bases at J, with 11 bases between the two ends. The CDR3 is CASSGSWSSYEQYF. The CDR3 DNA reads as TGTGCCAGTAGTGGTTCTTGGAGCTCCTACGAGCAGTACTTC.

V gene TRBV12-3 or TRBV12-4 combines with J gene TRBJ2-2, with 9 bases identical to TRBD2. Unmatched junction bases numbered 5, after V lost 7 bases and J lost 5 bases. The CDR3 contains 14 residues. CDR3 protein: CASTLAGLTGELFF. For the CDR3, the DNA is TGTGCCAGCACCCTAGCGGGACTTACCGGGGAGCTGTTTTTT.

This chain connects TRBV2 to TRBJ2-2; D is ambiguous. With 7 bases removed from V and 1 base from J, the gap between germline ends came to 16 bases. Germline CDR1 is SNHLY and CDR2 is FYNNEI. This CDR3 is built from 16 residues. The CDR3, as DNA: TGTGCCAGCACCGATTGGGTTCGTAAGAACACCGGGGAGCTGTTTTTT. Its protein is CASTDWVRKNTGELFF.

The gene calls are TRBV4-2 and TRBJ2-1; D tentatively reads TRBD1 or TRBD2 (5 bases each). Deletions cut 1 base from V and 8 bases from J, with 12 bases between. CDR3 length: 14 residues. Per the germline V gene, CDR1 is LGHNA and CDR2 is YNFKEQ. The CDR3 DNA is TGTGCCAGCAGCCAAGGAGGGGACGGCGATGAGCAGTTCTTC. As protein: CASSQGGDGDEQFF.

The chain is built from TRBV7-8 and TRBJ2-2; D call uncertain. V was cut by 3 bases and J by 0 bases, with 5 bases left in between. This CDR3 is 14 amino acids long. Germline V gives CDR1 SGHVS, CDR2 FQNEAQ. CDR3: CASSLRPNTGELFF. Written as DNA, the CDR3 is TGTGCCAGCAGCTTGAGACCGAACACCGGGGAGCTGTTTTTT.

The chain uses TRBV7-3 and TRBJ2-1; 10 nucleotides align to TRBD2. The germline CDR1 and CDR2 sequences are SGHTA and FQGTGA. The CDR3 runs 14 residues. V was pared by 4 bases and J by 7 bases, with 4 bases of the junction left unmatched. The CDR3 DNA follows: TGTGCCAGCAGCTCTCTTAGCGGGGGGAATGAGCAGTTCTTC. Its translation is CASSSLSGGNEQFF.